These 16 T cell receptor beta chains share one sample of origin, sequenced in a study of blood T cell repertoires in COVID-19. Sequenced by immunoSEQ multiplex PCR; TCRdb stores in-frame clones only, minus some. The sample records roughly 56,000 clones, 85% to 90% being singletons. Input material: peripheral blood. All receptors derive from a man in his sixties with active COVID-19.

The J gene is TRBJ1-2, the V gene TRBV7-9; D is unresolved. The germline gives CDR1 SEHNR, CDR2 FQNEAQ (reference sequence). The CDR3 consists of 16 residues. V lost 5 bases and J lost 0, with 16 bases in between. In nucleotides, the CDR3 is TGTGCCAGCAGCCCATCCTTTGGGCAGGCTAACTATGGCTACACCTTC. Translated: CASSPSFGQANYGYTF.

In its sample, this clone was seen once. The chain is built from TRBV7-9 and TRBJ2-1; TRBD1 might be the D (5 bases). The germline gives CDR1 SEHNR, CDR2 FQNEAQ (reference sequence). This CDR3 contains 15 residues. V lost 5 bases, J lost 6 bases, and 17 bases lay in between. Here the CDR3 reads CASSPGLVGVNEQFF. CDR3 sequence (DNA): TGTGCCAGCAGCCCCGGATTGGTAGGGGTCAATGAGCAGTTCTTC.

The rearrangement uses TRBV5-1 and TRBJ2-7; 8 bases are a match to TRBD1. The germline V gene has CDR1 SGHRS and CDR2 YFSETQ. This CDR3 region has 15 residues. V was clipped by 2 bases and J by 3 bases; unmatched bases: 7. The CDR3 loop reads CASSLNTGGIYEQYF. The CDR3 DNA reads TGCGCCAGCAGCTTAAATACAGGGGGGATCTACGAGCAGTACTTC.

Here the CDR3 reads CASHDRGTNTIYF. CDR3 bases: TGTGCCAGCCACGACAGGGGAACGAACACCATATATTTT. J is TRBJ1-3 and V is TRBV7-2; 8 nucleotides line up with TRBD1. V was clipped by 8 bases and J by 7 bases; unmatched bases: 7. Germline V gene data show CDR1 as SGHTA and CDR2 as FQGNSA. The CDR3 spans 13 residues. Together with reference TRBV7-2 and TRBJ1-3, the CDR3 gives the full variable domain: GAGVSQSPSNKVTEKGKDVELRCDPISGHTALYWYRQSLGQGLEFLIYFQGNSAPDKSGLPSDRFSAERTGGSVSTLTIQRTQQEDSAVYLCASHDRGTNTIYFGEGSWLTVV.

This chain joins TRBV6-6 and TRBJ2-7; D remains unclear. V shed 5 bases and J shed 2 bases, with 4 bases lying between them. The CDR3 consists of 11 residues. Germline V gene lookup returns CDR1 MNHNY and CDR2 SVGAGI (reference sequence). This CDR3 reads CASSRTYEQYF. Written as DNA, the CDR3 is TGTGCCAGCAGTCGTACCTACGAGCAGTACTTC.

This rearrangement joins TRBV7-3 to TRBJ2-7, with 10 bases identical to TRBD2. This CDR3 is 13 amino acids long. V lost 5 bases, J lost 5 bases, and 3 bases stayed unmatched. In germline, CDR1 is SGHTA, CDR2 FQGTGA. CDR3 region: CASSHSGGNEQYF. The CDR3 region has the DNA TGTGCCAGCAGCCATAGCGGGGGGAACGAGCAGTACTTC.

The V and J genes are TRBV7-3 and TRBJ2-5; D call uncertain. The V end was cut by 5 bases, the J end by 7 bases, with 14 bases between. Germline V CDR1 and CDR2: SGHTA, FQGTGA. This CDR3 has 13 residues. The CDR3 reads CASSVSRSGTQYF. The CDR3 coding sequence is TGTGCCAGCAGCGTCTCGCGATCCGGGACCCAGTACTTC.

The chain couples TRBV28 to TRBJ1-4; TRBD1 agrees at 7 bases. V was pared by 6 bases and J by 8 bases, with 6 bases of the junction left unmatched. The CDR3 covers 13 residues. Germline V gene lookup returns CDR1 MDHEN and CDR2 SYDVKM. CDR3 loop: CASRTGLGEKLFF. CDR3 DNA sequence: TGTGCCAGCAGGACAGGGTTAGGGGAAAAACTGTTTTTT.

This clone was found many times. For the CDR3, the DNA is TGTGCCAGCAGCTTTCCGGGTGGAGAGACCCAGTACTTC. Residues: CASSFPGGETQYF. The rearrangement joins TRBV11-1 to TRBJ2-5; no firm D call. Trimming pared 3 bases from V and 4 bases from J, leaving 9 bases between. The CDR3 is 13 amino acids. The germline gives CDR1 SGHAT, CDR2 FQDESV (reference sequence).

The rearrangement joins TRBV15 to TRBJ2-1; TRBD1 aligns across 10 bases. In germline, CDR1 is LNHNV, CDR2 YYDKDF (reference sequence). The CDR3 consists of 16 residues. Trimming at V came to 5 bases and at J to 4 bases, leaving 8 bases not matched to a gene. The CDR3 region has the DNA TGTGCCACCAGCGCACGACAGGGGGCGATGTACAATGAGCAGTTCTTC. Amino acid sequence: CATSARQGAMYNEQFF.

The genes are TRBV4-1 and TRBJ2-7, with D perhaps matching TRBD2 (6 bases). The CDR3 has 15 residues. Germline CDR1 reads MGHRA; CDR2 reads YSYEKL. Trimming left V 0 bases short and J 0 bases short, with 9 bases between. This CDR3 is CASSQEEGSSYEQYF. CDR3 bases: TGCGCCAGCAGCCAAGAGGAGGGGAGCTCCTACGAGCAGTACTTC.

This chain joins TRBV7-2 and TRBJ1-2; the match to TRBD1 covers 8 bases. The germline V gene encodes CDR1 SGHTA and CDR2 FQGNSA. The CDR3 spans 14 residues. Trimming cost V 5 bases and J 6 bases; bases outside gene matches: 8. The CDR3 region has the DNA TGTGCCAGCAGCGTCTTCAGGGGGCAGGATGGCTACACCTTC. Translating it yields CASSVFRGQDGYTF.

The chain couples TRBV28 to TRBJ2-3; 15 bases agree with TRBD2. V was pared by 6 bases and J by 5 bases, with 18 bases of the junction left unmatched. The CDR3 has 20 amino acids. CDR1 is MDHEN, CDR2 SYDVKM, per germline. CDR3 in DNA: TGTGCCAGCAGATCCCGTCCGGGACTAGCGGGGGGAGGTGTTTTAGATACGCAGTATTTT. Translating it yields CASRSRPGLAGGGVLDTQYF. Looking up the rest from reference TRBV28 and TRBJ2-3 gives the full variable domain: DVKVTQSSRYLVKRTGEKVFLECVQDMDHENMFWYRQDPGLGLRLIYFSYDVKMKEKGDIPEGYSVSREKKERFSLILESASTNQTSMYLCASRSRPGLAGGGVLDTQYFGPGTRLTVL.

The V call is TRBV9, the J call TRBJ2-2; 11 nucleotides agree with TRBD2. J gave up 6 bases and V 4 bases, and 5 bases lay outside the gene matches. This CDR3 is built from 15 residues. Per the germline V gene, CDR1 is SGDLS and CDR2 is YYNGEE. CDR3 residues: CASSPIAGGPGELFF. CDR3 DNA sequence: TGTGCCAGCAGCCCAATAGCGGGGGGGCCCGGGGAGCTGTTTTTT. Full variable domain (outside the CDR3, taken from reference TRBV9 and TRBJ2-2): DSGVTQTPKHLITATGQRVTLRCSPRSGDLSVYWYQQSLDQGLQFLIQYYNGEERAKGNILERFSAQQFPDLHSELNLSSLELGDSALYFCASSPIAGGPGELFFGEGSRLTVL.

The CDR3 spells CATSDRQGSITGELFF. The CDR3 DNA reads as TGTGCCACCAGTGACCGACAGGGGTCAATAACCGGGGAGCTGTTTTTT. V is TRBV24-1 and J is TRBJ2-2, with 8 positions matching TRBD1. V dropped 4 bases and J dropped 5; count of bases not matched to a gene: 8. The CDR3 contains 16 residues. Looked up from germline, CDR1 is KGHDR and CDR2 is SFDVKD.

The chain uses TRBV7-2 and TRBJ2-7; 12 nucleotides agree with TRBD2. The CDR3 has 15 residues. The V gene's germline CDR1 is SGHTA and CDR2 FQGNSA. After removal of 4 bases from V and 3 bases from J, the junction contained 4 bases not matched to a gene. Here the CDR3 DNA reads TGTGCCAGCAGCTCCAGGACTAGCGGGGTCTACGAGCAGTACTTC. This encodes CASSSRTSGVYEQYF.